This T cell receptor (beta chain) is drawn from a study of cytomegalovirus exposure and HLA in healthy donors. Study findings and constraints: Common viral pathogens were later found to be apparently linked to several of the most significant clusters. Immune exposure data for these donors was limited to CMV serostatus.

The germline CDR1 and CDR2 sequences are LNHDA and SQIVND (reference sequence). The V end was cut by 3 bases, the J end by 7 bases, with 15 bases between. The CDR3 is made up of 15 amino acids. The PCR employed 60 Vbeta primers together with 13 Jbeta primers. Libraries were prepared by immunoSEQ multiplex PCR; TCRdb keeps only in-frame clonotypes and omits some of them. The data hold 150,000 to 200,000 clones, with around three quarters observed a single time. On this clone: Its cognate antigen is unknown.

The chain recombines TRBV19 with TRBJ1-4; possible D gene TRBD1, 5 bases. The clonotype was recovered from a woman in her forties or fifties in good health and CMV-seronegative. Material for sequencing was PBMCs. Written as DNA, the CDR3 is TGTGCCAGTAGTATCTTTTTCGGGGGGACTGAAAAACTGTTTTTT. Translated: CASSIFFGGTEKLFF.